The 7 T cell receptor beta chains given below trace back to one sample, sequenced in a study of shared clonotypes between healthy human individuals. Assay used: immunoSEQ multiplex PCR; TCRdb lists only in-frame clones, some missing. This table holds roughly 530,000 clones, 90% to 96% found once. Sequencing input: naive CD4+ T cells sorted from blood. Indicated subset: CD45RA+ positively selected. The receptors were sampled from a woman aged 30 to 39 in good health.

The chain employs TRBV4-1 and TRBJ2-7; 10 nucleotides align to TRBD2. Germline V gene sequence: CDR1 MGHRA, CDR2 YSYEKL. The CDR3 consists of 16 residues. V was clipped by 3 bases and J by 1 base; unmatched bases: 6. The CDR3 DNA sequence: TGCGCCAGCAGCCACATTGGGACTAGCGTATCCTACGAGCAGTACTTC. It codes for CASSHIGTSVSYEQYF.

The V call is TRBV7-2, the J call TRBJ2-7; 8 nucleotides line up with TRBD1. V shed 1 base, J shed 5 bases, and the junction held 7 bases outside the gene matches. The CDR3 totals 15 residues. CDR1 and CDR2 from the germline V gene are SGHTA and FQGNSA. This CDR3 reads CASSLVSGGADEQYF. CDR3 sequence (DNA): TGTGCCAGCAGCTTAGTGTCAGGGGGCGCGGACGAGCAGTACTTC.

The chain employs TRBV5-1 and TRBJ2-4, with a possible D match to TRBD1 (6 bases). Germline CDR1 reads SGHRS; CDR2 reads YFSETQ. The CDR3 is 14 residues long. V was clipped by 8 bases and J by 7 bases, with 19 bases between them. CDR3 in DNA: TGCGCCAGTAGTGAGGGAGATCAGGGGAACATTCAGTACTTC. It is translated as CASSEGDQGNIQYF.

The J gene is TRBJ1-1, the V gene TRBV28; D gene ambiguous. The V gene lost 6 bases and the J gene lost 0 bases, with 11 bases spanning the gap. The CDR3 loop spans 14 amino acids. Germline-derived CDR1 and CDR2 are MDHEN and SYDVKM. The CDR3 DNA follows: TGTGCCAGCAGCCGACCTACTATGAACACTGAAGCTTTCTTT. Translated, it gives CASSRPTMNTEAFF.

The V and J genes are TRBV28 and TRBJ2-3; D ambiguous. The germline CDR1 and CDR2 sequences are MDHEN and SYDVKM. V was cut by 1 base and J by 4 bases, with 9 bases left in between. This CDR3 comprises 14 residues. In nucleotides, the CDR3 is TGTGCCAGCAGTTTATTTCAGGATTCAGATACGCAGTATTTT. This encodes CASSLFQDSDTQYF.

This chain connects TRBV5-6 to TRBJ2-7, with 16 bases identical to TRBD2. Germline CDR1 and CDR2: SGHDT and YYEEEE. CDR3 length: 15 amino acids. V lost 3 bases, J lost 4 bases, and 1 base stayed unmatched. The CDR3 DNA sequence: TGTGCCAGCAGCTGGGGACTAGCGGGAGGGTACGAGCAGTACTTC. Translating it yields CASSWGLAGGYEQYF.

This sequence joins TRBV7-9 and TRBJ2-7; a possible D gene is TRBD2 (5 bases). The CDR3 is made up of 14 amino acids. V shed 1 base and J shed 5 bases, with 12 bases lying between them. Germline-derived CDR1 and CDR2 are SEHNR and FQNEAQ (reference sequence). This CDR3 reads CASSLDGGGDEQYF. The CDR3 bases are TGTGCCAGCAGCTTAGACGGAGGAGGAGACGAGCAGTACTTC.